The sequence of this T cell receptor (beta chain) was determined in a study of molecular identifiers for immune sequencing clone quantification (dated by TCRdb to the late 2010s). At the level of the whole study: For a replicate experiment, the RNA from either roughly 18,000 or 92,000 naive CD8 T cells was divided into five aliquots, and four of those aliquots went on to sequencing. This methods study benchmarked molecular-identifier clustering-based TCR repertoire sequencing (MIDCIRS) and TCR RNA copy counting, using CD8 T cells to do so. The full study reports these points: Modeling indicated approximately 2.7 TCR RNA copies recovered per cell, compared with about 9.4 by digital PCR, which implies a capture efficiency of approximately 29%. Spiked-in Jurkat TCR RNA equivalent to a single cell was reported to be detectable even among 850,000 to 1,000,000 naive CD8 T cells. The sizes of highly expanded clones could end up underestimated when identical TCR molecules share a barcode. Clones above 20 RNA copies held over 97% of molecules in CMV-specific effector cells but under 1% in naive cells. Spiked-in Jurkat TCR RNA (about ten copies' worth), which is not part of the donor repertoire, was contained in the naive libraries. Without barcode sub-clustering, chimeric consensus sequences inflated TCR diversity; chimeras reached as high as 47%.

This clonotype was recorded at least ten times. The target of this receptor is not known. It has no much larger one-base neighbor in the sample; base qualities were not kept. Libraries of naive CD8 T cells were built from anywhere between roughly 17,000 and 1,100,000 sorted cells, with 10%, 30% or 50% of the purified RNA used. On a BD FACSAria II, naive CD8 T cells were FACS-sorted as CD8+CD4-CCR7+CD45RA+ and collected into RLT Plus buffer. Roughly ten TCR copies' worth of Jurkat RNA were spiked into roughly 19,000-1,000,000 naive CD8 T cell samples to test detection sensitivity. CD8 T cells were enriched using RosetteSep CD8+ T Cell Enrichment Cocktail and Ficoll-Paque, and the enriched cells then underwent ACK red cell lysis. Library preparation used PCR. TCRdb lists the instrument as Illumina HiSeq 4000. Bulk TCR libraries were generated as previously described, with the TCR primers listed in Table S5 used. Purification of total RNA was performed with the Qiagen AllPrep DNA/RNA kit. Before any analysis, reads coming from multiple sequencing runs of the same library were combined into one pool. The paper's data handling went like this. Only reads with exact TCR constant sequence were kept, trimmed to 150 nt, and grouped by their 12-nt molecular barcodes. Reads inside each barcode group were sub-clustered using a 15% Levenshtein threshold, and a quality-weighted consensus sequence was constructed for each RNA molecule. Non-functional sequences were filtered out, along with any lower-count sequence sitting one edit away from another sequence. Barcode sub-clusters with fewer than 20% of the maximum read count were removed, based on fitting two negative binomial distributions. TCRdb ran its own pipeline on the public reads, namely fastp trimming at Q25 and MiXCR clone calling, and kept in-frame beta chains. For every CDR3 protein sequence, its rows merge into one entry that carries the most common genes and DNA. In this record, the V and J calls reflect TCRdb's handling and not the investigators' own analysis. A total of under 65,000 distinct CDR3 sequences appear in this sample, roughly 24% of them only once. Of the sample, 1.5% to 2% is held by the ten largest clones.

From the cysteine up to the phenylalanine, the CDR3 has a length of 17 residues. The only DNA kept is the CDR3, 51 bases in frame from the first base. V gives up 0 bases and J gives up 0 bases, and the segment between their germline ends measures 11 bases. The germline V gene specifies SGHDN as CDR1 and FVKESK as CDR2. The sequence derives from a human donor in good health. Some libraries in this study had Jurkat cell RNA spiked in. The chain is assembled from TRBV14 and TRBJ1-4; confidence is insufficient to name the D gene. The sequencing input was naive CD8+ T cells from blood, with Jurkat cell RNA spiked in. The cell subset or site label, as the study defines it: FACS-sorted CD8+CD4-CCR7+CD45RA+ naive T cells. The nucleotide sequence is TGTGCCAGCAGCCAAGAAGGTGTCCGCTCAACTAATGAAAAACTGTTTTTT. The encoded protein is CASSQEGVRSTNEKLFF. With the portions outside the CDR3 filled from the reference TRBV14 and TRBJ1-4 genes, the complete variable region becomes EAGVTQFPSHSVIEKGQTVTLRCDPISGHDNLYWYRRVMGKEIKFLLHFVKESKQDESGMPNNRFLAERTGGTYSTLKVQPAELEDSGVYFCASSQEGVRSTNEKLFFGSGTQLSVL.